The T cell receptor (beta chain) under discussion was sequenced for a study of cytomegalovirus exposure and HLA in healthy donors (dated by TCRdb to about 2017). Turning to the overall study: An earlier analysis of 550 to 700 of the donors reported more than 250 Gb of sequence data and 120 million or so unique TCR beta sequences from roughly 200 million T cells. An early release that covered some 640 HLA-typed donors contained approximately 300 gigabases of sequencing data and some 87 million unique TCR sequences. The genetic ancestry cluster associated with self-reported Caucasian donors included around four fifths of the 300 to 400 genotyped donors. The study was designed to test whether signatures of past pathogen exposure could be identified by cataloging public T cell receptors. Using immunosequencing, the study profiled T cell repertoires from about 620 subjects and related those repertoires to cytomegalovirus serostatus. Along with the approximately 650-subject first cohort, a separate validation cohort of around 120 different subjects was used. To predict cytomegalovirus infection status, the study brought together high-throughput TCR immunosequencing, statistical association of individual TCRs with disease status, and machine learning. A later analysis re-analyzed previously published TCR beta repertoires from 666 donors and added high-resolution HLA genotyping to study TCR occurrence patterns. Rather than drawing on any new phenotypic data, the later analysis identified candidate immune exposures from TCR beta sequences and the way those sequences occurred across donors. To decide whether each TCR beta V gene segment behaved as functional or pseudogenic, an earlier analysis of fewer than 750 of the donors relied on high-throughput TCR beta sequencing. Donor age, sex, ethnicity and CMV serostatus were collected together with the repertoire data. A later genetic analysis used genome-wide SNP genotypes for about 60% of the roughly 670 donors, treating that subset as a discovery cohort. Every discovery cohort repertoire had been produced on one sequencing platform. Class I and class II HLA loci were covered by the typing at four-digit resolution. The number of donors typed differed by locus, with roughly 620-630 for A, B, C, DRB1 and DQB1, roughly 520 for DQA1, approximately 570 for DPA1, and over 400 for DPB1. Because of strong linkage in the cohort, five DR-DQ haplotypes were treated as single units for association and clustering. Across 398 genotyped donors of the cohort, an average of about 240,000 unique TCR beta nucleotide sequences per donor were sequenced, and roughly 20% of those sequences were non-productive. What the authors observed across the whole study: This cohort had only TCR beta chains sequenced, and the lack of alpha or paired-chain data limited which features could be detected. Assigning TCR associations to individual alleles was difficult when HLA alleles, especially DR and DQ, strongly co-occurred. A later analysis associated 17,000 or so TCR beta sequences with specific HLA alleles at a false discovery rate of 0.05. Linkage disequilibrium might explain the correlated functional status among segregating V segments, but an unknown experimental factor could not be excluded. A cluster of highly shared sequence variants was judged likely to represent a technical artifact of the sequencing pipeline. The presence/absence analyses assumed that sequencing depth was roughly uniform across donors, and that assumption may not be true. In a later analysis, several top co-occurrence clusters were reported to appear linked to parvovirus B19, influenza, CMV and Epstein-Barr virus. V-gene and J-gene trimming of TCR beta chains was associated with a missense DCLRE1C variant in a later genetic analysis, and the association was replicated in an independent cohort. The classifier was reported to diagnose cytomegalovirus status with high specificity and sensitivity in both the original cohort and the validation cohort. Seventeen rarely observed V segments, including chromosome 9 orphons, were excluded from the earlier analysis of several hundred of the donors because counts were too low. Broadly in line with IMGT annotations, most TCR beta V segments showed up in productive rearrangements about 90% or about 30% of the time in an earlier analysis of around 600 of the donors. In vitro tests confirmed that a few of the cytomegalovirus-associated TCR beta chains recognize cytomegalovirus antigens. The only immune exposure information available for the cohort was CMV serostatus. According to the authors, the approach could potentially be generalized to other disease states and immunological phenotypes. In a later analysis, HLA-associated TCR beta chains were found to be more clonally expanded and to have lower generation probabilities than equally common non-associated chains. A further reported finding was that TCR beta sequences accurately predicted the HLA-A and HLA-B alleles for most subjects in the first cohort. A later analysis found that most CMV-associated TCR beta chains appeared HLA-restricted, with HLA associations seemingly driven largely by CMV exposure. According to a later analysis, TCR association rates differed among HLA loci, with DRB1 alleles showing the most associated TCRs and HLA-C alleles showing the fewest. In the study, some 180 TCR beta chains were listed as associated with cytomegalovirus. Across donors, most TCR sequences were observed very rarely, whereas some public TCRs were present in many individuals. According to a later genetic analysis, donors in an Asian-associated ancestry cluster had fewer N-insertions in productive TCRs than the approximately 700-donor mean. Because some donors lacked HLA typing at each locus, the association tests relied only on the typed subset.

The library was generated by the immunoSEQ multiplex PCR assay. For the multiplex PCR, a mixture combining 60 forward primers for TCR Vbeta segments and 13 reverse primers for TCR Jbeta segments was used. The CDR3 region of rearranged TCR beta genes was amplified from genomic DNA by a multiplex PCR assay. Amplified TCR beta libraries were sequenced as 87-base-pair reads on the Illumina HiSeq System. Concerning the study's data processing: A later analysis counted 75 million to 100 million unique TCR beta chains across the 666 repertoires, and roughly 10 million of these chains were shared by at least two donors. To remove PCR and sequencing errors, raw reads were error-corrected and collapsed into unique sequences using a nearest-neighbor algorithm that merged closely related sequences. CDR3 sequences were aligned to IMGT reference sequences to assign V, D and J gene segments. For a sequence to be retained, a match of at least six nucleotides was required to both a V gene segment and a J gene segment. Rearrangements were classified as productive when the CDR3 lacked stop codons and remained in frame with V and J, and all other rearrangements were classified as non-productive. Following IMGT convention, CDR3 was defined as the stretch from the second conserved V-encoded cysteine to the conserved J-encoded phenylalanine. The earlier analysis of about 610 of the donors excluded any sequence lacking an unambiguous match to a single V gene segment. An earlier analysis of several hundred of the donors called V segments functional above 56.7% productive rearrangements and segregating when the between-donor standard deviation exceeded 5%. A statistical classification framework was developed to diagnose cytomegalovirus status using the catalog of TCR beta chain sequences. A later analysis assigned V and J genes by comparing TCR nucleotide sequences with IMGT/GENE-DB human TR gene sequences. In a later analysis, CDR3 sequences and most-parsimonious VDJ recombination scenarios were assigned using the TCRdist pipeline. In a later analysis, each TCR beta chain was defined by its CDR3 amino acid sequence together with its V-gene family, and reads lacking a unique V-gene family were excluded. To address suspected cross-contamination and a sequencing artifact, a later analysis removed over 500 highly shared, low-generation-probability nucleotide sequences. In a later analysis, a clonal expansion index for each public chain was calculated from normalized within-repertoire ranks of inferred template counts. In a later analysis, generation probabilities were computed with a VDJ recombination model fitted to out-of-frame rearrangements, and the resulting probabilities were checked against IGoR. Hypergeometric tests were used in a later analysis to score TCR-TCR, TCR-HLA and TCR-CMV co-occurrence, with a repertoire-size bias correction applied to the TCR pairs. False discovery rates were estimated in a later analysis by permuting HLA or CMV assignments 20 times. A later analysis grouped co-occurring TCRs with DBSCAN, adding TCRdist sequence similarity when clustering within HLA-allele-positive subsets. For co-occurrence clustering, repertoires with fewer than 30,000 or more than 120,000 public chains were excluded, along with five repertoires with anomalous nucleotide sharing. TCRdb mirrors the immuneACCESS table, restricted to in-frame sequences. Some clones are absent from its copies; in checked studies, under half trace to an unresolved V gene, and the reason for the others is unknown. V, J and clone size were drawn from that table, and D and trimming were deduced from the DNA. In all, the sample holds about 200,000 clones, and approximately 78% of those were seen once. 2.5% to 3.5% of the sample comes from the top ten.

The cohort was made up of approximately 670 healthy bone marrow donors. At the time of sampling, every cohort member was nominally healthy, though immune exposures that went unrecorded were likely present. The donor was CMV seronegative and belonged to the group of over 300 seronegative cohort members. Each donor provided a peripheral blood sample, and peripheral blood mononuclear cells were used for TCR beta sequencing. The Qiagen DNeasy Blood Extraction Kit was used to extract genomic DNA from the blood cell samples. Of note for this clone: Its specific antigen is unknown. No base-level quality is on record; no much larger clone is a single base apart.

Input material: PBMCs. This TCR was sampled from a man aged 30 to 45 in good health and CMV-seronegative.

The nucleotide sequence reads as follows: TGCGCCAGCAGCTTGGCCCCCGCAGGGAAGGACAATCAGCCCCAGCATTTT. It is translated as CASSLAPAGKDNQPQHF. The chain joins TRBV5-1 to TRBJ1-5; a weak D assignment points to TRBD1 (5 bases agree). According to the germline V gene, CDR1 reads SGHRS and CDR2 reads YFSETQ. The CDR3 covers 17 residues, taking in both the cysteine and the phenylalanine. The only DNA kept is the CDR3, 51 bases in frame from the first base. V is cut by 0 bases and J by 3 bases, and the space between the germline ends is 16 bases.